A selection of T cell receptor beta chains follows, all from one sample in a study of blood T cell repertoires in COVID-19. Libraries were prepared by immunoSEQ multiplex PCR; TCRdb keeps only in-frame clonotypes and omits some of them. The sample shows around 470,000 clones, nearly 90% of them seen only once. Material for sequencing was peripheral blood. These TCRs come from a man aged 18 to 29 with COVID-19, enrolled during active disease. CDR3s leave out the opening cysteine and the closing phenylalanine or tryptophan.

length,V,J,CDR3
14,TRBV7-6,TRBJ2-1,ASSLDSGGSYNEQF
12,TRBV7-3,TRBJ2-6,ASSSGAGANVLT
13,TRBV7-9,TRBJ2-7,ASSSPTGGSYEQY
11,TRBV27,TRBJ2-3,ASSFGSTDTQY
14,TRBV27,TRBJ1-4,ASSSYSGQGLEKLF
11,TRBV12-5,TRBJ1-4,ASGPAVGEKLF
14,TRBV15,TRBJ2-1,ATSRVGTGNYNEQF
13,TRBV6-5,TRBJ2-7,ASSPDRGPNYEQY
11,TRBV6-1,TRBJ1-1,ASSDGEGLESF
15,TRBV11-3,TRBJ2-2,ASSPSPSGRGTGELF
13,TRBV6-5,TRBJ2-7,ASSYLAGGRDEQY
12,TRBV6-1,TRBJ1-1,ASSDGTIYTEAF
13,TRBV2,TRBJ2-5,ASSEEEGNQETQY
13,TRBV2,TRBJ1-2,ASRDETGGNYGYT
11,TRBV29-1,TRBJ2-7,SVLGARSYEQY
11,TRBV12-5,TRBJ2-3,ASGFGKTDTQY
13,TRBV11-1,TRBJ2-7,ASSHGGWGYYEQY
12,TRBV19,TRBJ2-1,ASSRTGNYNEQF
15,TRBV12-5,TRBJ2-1,ASGLVLRTRRYNEQF
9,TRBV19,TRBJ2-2,AAQGSGELF
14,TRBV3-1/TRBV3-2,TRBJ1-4,ASSHRGRGLNEKLF
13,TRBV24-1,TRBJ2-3,ATGTSGRLIDTQY
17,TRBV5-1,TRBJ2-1,ASSIAGTGIKGPAYEQF
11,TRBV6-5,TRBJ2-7,ASNANRGLEQY
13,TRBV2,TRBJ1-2,ASSDPVQGGYGYT
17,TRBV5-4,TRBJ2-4,ASSPGTSGRRSAKNIQY
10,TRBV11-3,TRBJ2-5,ASSLVGGAQY
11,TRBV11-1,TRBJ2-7,ASSDRQGHEQY
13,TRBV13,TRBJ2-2,ASSFGVPNTGELF
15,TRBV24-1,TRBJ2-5,ATSEPKPGLVRETQY
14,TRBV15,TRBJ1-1,ATSRDWYGGNTEAF
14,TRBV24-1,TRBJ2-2,ATSDLSRESGGELF
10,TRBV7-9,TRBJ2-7,ASSIQGYEQY
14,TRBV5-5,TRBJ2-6,ASSLVAGSGANVLT
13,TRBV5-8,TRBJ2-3,ASSLAGLARDTQY
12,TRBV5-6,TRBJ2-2,ASSYRTGEGELF
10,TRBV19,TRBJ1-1,ASSPQDTEAF
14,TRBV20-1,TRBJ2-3,SASMAGTTRTDTQY
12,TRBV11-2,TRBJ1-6,ASSLVTGYSPLH
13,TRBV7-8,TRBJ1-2,ASSAGAVPNYGYT
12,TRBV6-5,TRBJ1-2,ASSYSSRGRGYT
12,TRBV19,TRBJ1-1,ASNHRTGGTEAF
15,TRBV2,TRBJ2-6,ASIIPGQISGANVLT
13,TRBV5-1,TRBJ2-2,ASSPTSGSPGELF
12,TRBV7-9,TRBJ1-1,ASSYPGLNTEAF
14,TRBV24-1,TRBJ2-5,ATSDWTSAFQETQY
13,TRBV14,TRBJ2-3,ASSRKTGPLGTQY
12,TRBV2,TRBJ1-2,ASSEGQGIYGYT
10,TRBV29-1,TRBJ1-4,SVEAPGEKLF
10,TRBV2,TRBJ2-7,ASSTGFNEQY
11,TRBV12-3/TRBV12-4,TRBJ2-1,ASSLGQYNEQF
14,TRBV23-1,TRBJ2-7,ASSHRYTGSSYEQY
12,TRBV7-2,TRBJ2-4,ASSFDSGVDIQY
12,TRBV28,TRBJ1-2,ASSQPGQGKGYT
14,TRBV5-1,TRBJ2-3,ASSLIRTLFRDTQY